Described below is a single T cell receptor (beta chain) sequence and its context. Its target is not known. The data are from a study of Ad26.COV2.S vaccination and SARS-CoV-2 variants. Study summary: A participant enrolled in the COV1001 Ad26.COV2.S trial arm provided the sample. Study observations and caveats: There was a possibility that the TCR breadth and depth analyses underestimated total T cell responses.

Here immunoSEQ multiplex PCR was the method, and the copy in TCRdb shows in-frame clones only, minus some. The sample lists roughly 500,000 clones; roughly nine tenths were seen once. Treatment denoted: about 20 received Ad26.COV2.S at low or high dose, single or two shots; roughly 5 received placebo; per-sample allocation not given. Sampling took place 63 days after the first vaccine or placebo injection. This person who donated was an adult of 18-55 years in Boston. Germline-derived CDR1 and CDR2 are LGHNA and YNFKEQ. Losses at the gene ends were 1 base for V and 4 bases for J; bases not matched to a gene: 4. There are 16 residues in the CDR3.

The chain is built from TRBV4-2 and TRBJ2-1; 10 nucleotides match TRBD2. This specimen consisted of peripheral blood, obtained in a trial of Ad26.COV2.S vaccine versus placebo. This sequence originates from a person aged 18 to 65 who received the Ad26.COV2.S COVID-19 vaccine or a placebo. The DNA of the CDR3 is TGTGCCAGCAGCCAAGTCGAGCGGGAGGGATACAATGAGCAGTTCTTC. This gives the protein CASSQVEREGYNEQFF.